This T cell receptor beta chain was obtained from a study of CD4+ T cells in melanoma. Broader study findings: In melanoma, neoantigen-specific CD4+ T cells reportedly differed in differentiation state.

Repertoires were generated with immunoSEQ multiplex PCR, while TCRdb's copy carries only in-frame clones and drops some. The data contain about 6,600 clones, roughly 66% of them singletons. The CDR3 runs 16 residues. Germline V lookup: CDR1 MDHEN, CDR2 SYDVKM. Trimming took 8 bases from V and 4 from J, leaving 24 bases between them. To note about this clone: Its antigen is still unknown.

The chain employs TRBV28 and TRBJ2-7; D possibly corresponds to TRBD1 (6 bases). The sequence came from a human donor with melanoma. The sequencing input was cells from a culture (not recorded whether cultured in vitro). The CDR3 DNA reads as TGTGCCAGCGTGGCCACCAACCGGGACATCCCATACGAGCAGTACTTC. It is translated as CASVATNRDIPYEQYF. Full variable domain (outside the CDR3, taken from reference TRBV28 and TRBJ2-7): DVKVTQSSRYLVKRTGEKVFLECVQDMDHENMFWYRQDPGLGLRLIYFSYDVKMKEKGDIPEGYSVSREKKERFSLILESASTNQTSMYLCASVATNRDIPYEQYFGPGTRLTVT.